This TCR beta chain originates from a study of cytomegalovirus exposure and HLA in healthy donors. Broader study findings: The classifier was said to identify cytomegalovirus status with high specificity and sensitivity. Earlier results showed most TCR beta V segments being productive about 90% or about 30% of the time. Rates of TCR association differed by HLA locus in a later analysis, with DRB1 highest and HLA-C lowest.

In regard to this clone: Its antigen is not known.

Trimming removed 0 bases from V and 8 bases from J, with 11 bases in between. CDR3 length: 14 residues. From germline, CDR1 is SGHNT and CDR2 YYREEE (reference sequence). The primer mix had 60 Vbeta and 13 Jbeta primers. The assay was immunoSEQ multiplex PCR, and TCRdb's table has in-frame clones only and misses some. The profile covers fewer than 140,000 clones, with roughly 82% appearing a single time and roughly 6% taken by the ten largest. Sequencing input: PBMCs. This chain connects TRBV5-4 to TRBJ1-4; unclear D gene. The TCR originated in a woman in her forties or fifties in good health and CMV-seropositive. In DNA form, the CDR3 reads TGTGCCAGCAGCTTGGGACCCGCAGGCGAAAAACTGTTTTTT. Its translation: CASSLGPAGEKLFF.